The rows below give T cell receptor beta chains drawn from one sample of a study of cytomegalovirus exposure and HLA in healthy donors. Clones were sequenced by immunoSEQ multiplex PCR, and TCRdb holds only the in-frame ones, with some missing. The sample includes about 99,000 clones, approximately 80% of them seen just once. Specimen: PBMCs. The receptors were sampled from a man aged 35-49 years in good health and CMV-seronegative. CDR3s include the opening cysteine and the closing phenylalanine or tryptophan. The order of the fields is V gene, D gene, J gene, clone size, CDR3 protein, CDR3 DNA. A D gene is named only where the DNA matches it firmly. Expanded clones are given a class, and other clones once, few, many or no size at all.

TRBV30	-	TRBJ2-3	once	CAWSGSRDWATDTQYF	TGTGCCTGGAGCGGCAGCCGGGACTGGGCCACAGATACGCAGTATTTT
TRBV11-3	-	TRBJ2-1	-	CASSLGVAKYNEQFF	TGTGCCAGCAGCTTGGGTGTAGCGAAATACAATGAGCAGTTCTTC
TRBV7-9	-	TRBJ1-1	-	CAGGTVPTNTEAFF	TGTGCCGGAGGGACGGTTCCTACTAACACTGAAGCTTTCTTT
TRBV11-3	-	TRBJ2-7	-	CASAQSGTPAYEQYF	TGTGCCAGCGCACAATCCGGGACACCAGCCTACGAGCAGTACTTC
TRBV2	-	TRBJ2-7	-	CASRRDESSYEQYF	TGTGCCAGCAGGCGGGACGAGAGCTCCTACGAGCAGTACTTC
TRBV29-1	-	TRBJ2-5	-	CSVFPSETQYF	TGCAGCGTTTTTCCCTCAGAGACCCAGTACTTC
TRBV18	-	TRBJ2-3	-	CASSNQGRSTDTQYF	TGTGCCAGCTCCAATCAGGGGCGTTCTACAGATACGCAGTATTTT
TRBV28	TRBD1	TRBJ2-7	few	CASTLASGTGGAETYEQYF	TGTGCCAGCACTCTTGCCTCCGGGACAGGGGGCGCCGAGACCTACGAGCAGTACTTC
TRBV5-1	-	TRBJ1-3	-	CASASAGDSGNTIYF	TGCGCCAGCGCGTCCGCAGGGGACTCTGGAAACACCATATATTTT
TRBV5-4	TRBD1	TRBJ2-3	-	CASSARPGTATDTQYF	TGTGCCAGCAGCGCGAGACCCGGGACAGCCACAGATACGCAGTATTTT
TRBV7-9	-	TRBJ2-1	few	CASSFWGQSEQFF	TGTGCCAGCAGCTTTTGGGGGCAAAGTGAGCAGTTCTTC
TRBV6-5	TRBD2	TRBJ2-7	-	CASGNGLAGGYEQYF	TGTGCCAGCGGAAATGGGTTAGCGGGGGGTTACGAGCAGTACTTC
TRBV28	-	TRBJ1-6	few	CASSFVDRNNSPLHF	TGTGCCAGCAGTTTCGTAGACAGAAATAATTCACCCCTCCACTTT
TRBV30	-	TRBJ2-7	-	CAWSARAGRHYSYEQYF	TGTGCCTGGAGTGCCCGCGCAGGGCGGCACTACTCCTACGAGCAGTACTTC
TRBV27	-	TRBJ2-7	-	CASSFGTDSRYEQYF	TGTGCCAGCAGTTTCGGAACCGACAGTAGGTACGAGCAGTACTTC
TRBV6-6	-	TRBJ2-7	-	CASNLQGASYEQYF	TGTGCCAGCAACCTACAAGGGGCCTCCTACGAGCAGTACTTC
TRBV7-9	TRBD2	TRBJ2-5	-	CASSFSGGSETQYF	TGTGCCAGCAGCTTCAGCGGGGGCTCGGAGACCCAGTACTTC
TRBV15	-	TRBJ1-4	-	CATSREGLHNEKLFF	TGTGCCACCAGCAGAGAGGGACTGCATAATGAAAAACTGTTTTTT
TRBV7-9	-	TRBJ1-3	-	CASSLGPLSGNTIYF	TGTGCCAGCAGCTTAGGGCCCCTCTCTGGAAACACCATATATTTT
TRBV6-1	-	TRBJ1-1	few	CASSGQTNTEAFF	TGTGCCAGCAGTGGACAAACTAACACTGAAGCTTTCTTT
TRBV6-6	TRBD1	TRBJ2-7	-	CASSYDGTGGYEQYF	TGTGCCAGCAGTTACGACGGGACAGGGGGCTACGAGCAGTACTTC
TRBV2	-	TRBJ1-1	-	CASSENSLNTEAFF	TGTGCCAGCAGTGAGAACAGCCTGAACACTGAAGCTTTCTTT
TRBV18	-	TRBJ2-6	-	CASSPGGPGANVLTF	TGTGCCAGCTCACCGGGCGGGCCGGGGGCCAACGTCCTGACTTTC
TRBV5-6	-	TRBJ1-1	-	CASSLTTTGYNEAFF	TGTGCCAGCAGCCTTACGACTACAGGGTATAATGAAGCTTTCTTT
TRBV2	-	TRBJ1-2	-	CASSEALTVSDYTF	TGTGCCAGCAGTGAAGCGCTTACAGTTTCGGACTACACCTTC
TRBV5-1	-	TRBJ2-2	-	CASSSVQNTGELFF	TGCGCCAGCAGCTCGGTCCAAAACACCGGGGAGCTGTTTTTT
TRBV6-1	-	TRBJ2-7	-	CASTERDFSYEQYF	TGTGCCAGCACCGAACGGGACTTCTCCTACGAGCAGTACTTC
TRBV5-1	-	TRBJ2-1	-	CASTRDYNEQFF	TGCGCCAGCACCCGGGACTACAATGAGCAGTTCTTC